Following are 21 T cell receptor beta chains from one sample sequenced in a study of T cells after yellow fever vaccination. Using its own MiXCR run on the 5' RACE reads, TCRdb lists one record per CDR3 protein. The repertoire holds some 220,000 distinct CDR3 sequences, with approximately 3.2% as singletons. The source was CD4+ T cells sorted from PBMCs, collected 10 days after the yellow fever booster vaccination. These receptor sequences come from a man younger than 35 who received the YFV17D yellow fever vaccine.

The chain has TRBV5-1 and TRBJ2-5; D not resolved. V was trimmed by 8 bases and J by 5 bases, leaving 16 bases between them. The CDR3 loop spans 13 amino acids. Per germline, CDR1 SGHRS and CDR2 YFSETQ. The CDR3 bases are TGCGCCAGTTCCAAAGGGTTCGGGGAGACCCAGTACTTC. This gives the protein CASSKGFGETQYF.

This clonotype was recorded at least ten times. CDR3: CASSLVGGLFDEQYF. The DNA of the CDR3 is TGTGCCAGCAGCTTAGTTGGGGGGCTATTCGACGAGCAGTACTTC. The chain recombines TRBV7-2 with TRBJ2-7; D assignment may be TRBD1 or TRBD2 (6 bases each). Germline V gene lookup returns CDR1 SGHTA and CDR2 FQGNSA. The V end was cut by 1 base, the J end by 5 bases, with 15 bases between. The CDR3 has 15 residues.

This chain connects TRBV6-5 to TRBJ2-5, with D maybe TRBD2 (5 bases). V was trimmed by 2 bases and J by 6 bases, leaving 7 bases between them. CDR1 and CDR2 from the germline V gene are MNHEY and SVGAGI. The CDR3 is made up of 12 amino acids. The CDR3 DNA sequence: TGTGCCAGCAGTTACATCGGGAAGACCCAGTACTTC. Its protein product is CASSYIGKTQYF.

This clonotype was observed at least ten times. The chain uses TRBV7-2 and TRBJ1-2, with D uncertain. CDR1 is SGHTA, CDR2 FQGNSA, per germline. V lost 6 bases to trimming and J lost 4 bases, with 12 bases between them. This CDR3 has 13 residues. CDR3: CASSSSKGYGYTF. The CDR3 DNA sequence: TGTGCCAGCAGTTCCAGCAAGGGCTATGGCTACACCTTC.

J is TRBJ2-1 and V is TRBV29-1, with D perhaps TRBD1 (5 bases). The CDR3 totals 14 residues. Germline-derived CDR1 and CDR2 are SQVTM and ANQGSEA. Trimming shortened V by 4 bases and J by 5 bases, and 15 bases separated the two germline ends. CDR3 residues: CSVVEGAANNEQFF. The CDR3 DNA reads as TGCAGCGTTGTGGAAGGGGCTGCGAACAATGAGCAGTTCTTC.

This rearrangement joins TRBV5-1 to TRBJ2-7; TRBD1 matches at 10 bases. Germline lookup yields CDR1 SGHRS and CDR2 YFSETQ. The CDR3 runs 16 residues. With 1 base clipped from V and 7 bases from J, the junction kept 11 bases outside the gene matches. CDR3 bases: TGCGCCAGCAGCTTGATAAGGACAGGGGGTTTAGGGGAGCAGTACGTC. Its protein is CASSLIRTGGLGEQYV.

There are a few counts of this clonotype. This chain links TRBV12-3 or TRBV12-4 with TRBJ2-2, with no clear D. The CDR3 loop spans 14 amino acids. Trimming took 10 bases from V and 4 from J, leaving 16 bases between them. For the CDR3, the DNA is TGTGCCACCGACGACGGAGAGCCCACCGGGGAGCTGTTTTTT. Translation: CATDDGEPTGELFF.

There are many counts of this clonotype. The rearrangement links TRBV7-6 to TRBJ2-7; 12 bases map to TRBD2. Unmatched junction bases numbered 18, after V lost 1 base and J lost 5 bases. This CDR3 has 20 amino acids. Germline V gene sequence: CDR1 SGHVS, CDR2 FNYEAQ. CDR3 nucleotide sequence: TGTGCCAGCAGCTTAGACGGGGCGACTAGCGGGGGATTATGGGCGGACGAGCAGTACTTC. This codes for CASSLDGATSGGLWADEQYF.

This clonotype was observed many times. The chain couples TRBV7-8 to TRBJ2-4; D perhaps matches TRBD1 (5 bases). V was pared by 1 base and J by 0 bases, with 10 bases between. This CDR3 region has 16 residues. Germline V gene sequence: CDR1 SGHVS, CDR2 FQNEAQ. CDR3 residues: CASSLVRVGAKNIQYF. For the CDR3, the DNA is TGTGCCAGCAGCTTAGTCAGGGTTGGAGCCAAAAACATTCAGTACTTC.

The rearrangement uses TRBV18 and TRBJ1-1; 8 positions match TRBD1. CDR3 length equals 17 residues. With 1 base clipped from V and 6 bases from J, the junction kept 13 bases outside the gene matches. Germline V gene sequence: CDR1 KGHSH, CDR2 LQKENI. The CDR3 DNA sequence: TGTGCCAGCTCACCACTGGTTGGGACAGGCGTTTGGGCTGAAGCTTTCTTT. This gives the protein CASSPLVGTGVWAEAFF. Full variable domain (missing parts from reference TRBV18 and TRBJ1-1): NAGVMQNPRHLVRRRGQEARLRCSPMKGHSHVYWYRQLPEEGLKFMVYLQKENIIDESGMPKERFSAEFPKEGPSILRIQQVVRGDSAAYFCASSPLVGTGVWAEAFFGQGTRLTVV.

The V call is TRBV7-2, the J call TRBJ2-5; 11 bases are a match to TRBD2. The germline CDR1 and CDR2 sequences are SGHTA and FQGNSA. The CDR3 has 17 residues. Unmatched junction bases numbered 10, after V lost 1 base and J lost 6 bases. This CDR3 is CASSLVSGSGGAQTQYF. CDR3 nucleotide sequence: TGTGCCAGCAGCTTAGTCTCGGGTAGCGGGGGGGCCCAGACCCAGTACTTC.

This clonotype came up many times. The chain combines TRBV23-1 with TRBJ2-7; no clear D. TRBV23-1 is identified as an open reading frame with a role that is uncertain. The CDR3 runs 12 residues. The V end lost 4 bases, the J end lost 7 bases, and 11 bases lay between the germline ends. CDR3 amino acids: CASSPKVAEQYV. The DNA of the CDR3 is TGCGCCAGCAGTCCCAAAGTCGCTGAGCAGTACGTC.

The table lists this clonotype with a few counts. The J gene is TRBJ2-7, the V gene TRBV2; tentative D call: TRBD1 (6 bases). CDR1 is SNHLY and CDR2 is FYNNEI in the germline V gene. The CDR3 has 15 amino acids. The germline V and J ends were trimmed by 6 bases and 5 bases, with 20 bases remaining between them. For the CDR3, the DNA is TGTGCCAGCAGAGTCCGGACAATCAGGGGAAACGAGCAGTACTTC. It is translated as CASRVRTIRGNEQYF. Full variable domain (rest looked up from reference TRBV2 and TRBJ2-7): EPEVTQTPSHQVTQMGQEVILRCVPISNHLYFYWYRQILGQKVEFLVSFYNNEISEKSEIFDDQFSVERPDGSNFTLKIRSTKLEDSAMYFCASRVRTIRGNEQYFGPGTRLTVT.

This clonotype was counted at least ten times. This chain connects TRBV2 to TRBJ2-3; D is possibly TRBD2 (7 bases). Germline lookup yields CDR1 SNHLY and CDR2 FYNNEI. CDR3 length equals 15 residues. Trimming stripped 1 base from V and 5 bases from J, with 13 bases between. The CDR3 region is CASSEVGGEGDTQYF. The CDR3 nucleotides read TGTGCCAGCAGTGAAGTAGGGGGGGAAGGAGATACGCAGTATTTT.

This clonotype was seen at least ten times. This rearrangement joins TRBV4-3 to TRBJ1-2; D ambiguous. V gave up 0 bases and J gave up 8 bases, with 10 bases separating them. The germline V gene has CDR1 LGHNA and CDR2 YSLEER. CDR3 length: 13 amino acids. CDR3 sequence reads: CASSQDRGRGYTF. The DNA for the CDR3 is TGCGCCAGCAGCCAAGATCGGGGAAGAGGCTACACCTTC.

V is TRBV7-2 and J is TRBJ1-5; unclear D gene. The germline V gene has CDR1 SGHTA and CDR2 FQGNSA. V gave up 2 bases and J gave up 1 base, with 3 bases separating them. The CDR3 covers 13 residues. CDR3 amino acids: CASSLWSNQPQHF. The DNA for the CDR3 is TGTGCCAGCAGCTTATGGAGCAATCAGCCCCAGCATTTT.

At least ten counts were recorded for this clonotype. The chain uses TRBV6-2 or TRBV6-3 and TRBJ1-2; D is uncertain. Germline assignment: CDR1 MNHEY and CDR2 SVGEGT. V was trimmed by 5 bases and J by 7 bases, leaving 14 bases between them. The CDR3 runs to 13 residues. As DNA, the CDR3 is TGTGCCAGCAGTACCGACCGGGGAAGTGGCTACACCTTC. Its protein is CASSTDRGSGYTF.

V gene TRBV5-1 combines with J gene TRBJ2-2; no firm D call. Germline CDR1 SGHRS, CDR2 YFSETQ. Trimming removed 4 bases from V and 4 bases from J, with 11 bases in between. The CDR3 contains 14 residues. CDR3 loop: CASSRWPGTGELFF. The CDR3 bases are TGCGCCAGCAGCCGATGGCCTGGCACCGGGGAGCTGTTTTTT.

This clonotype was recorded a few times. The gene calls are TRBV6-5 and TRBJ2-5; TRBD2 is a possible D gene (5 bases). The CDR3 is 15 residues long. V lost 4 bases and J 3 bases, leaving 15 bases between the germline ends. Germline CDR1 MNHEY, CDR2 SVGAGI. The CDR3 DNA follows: TGTGCCAGCAGTTCTTATAGCGTATCCGAAGAGACCCAGTACTTC. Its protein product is CASSSYSVSEETQYF.

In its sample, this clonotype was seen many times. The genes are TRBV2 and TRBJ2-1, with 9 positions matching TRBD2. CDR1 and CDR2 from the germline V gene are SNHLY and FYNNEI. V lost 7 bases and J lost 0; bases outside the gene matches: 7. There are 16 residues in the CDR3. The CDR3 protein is CASKKIAGVSYNEQFF. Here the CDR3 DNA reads TGTGCCAGCAAGAAGATAGCGGGGGTCTCCTACAATGAGCAGTTCTTC.

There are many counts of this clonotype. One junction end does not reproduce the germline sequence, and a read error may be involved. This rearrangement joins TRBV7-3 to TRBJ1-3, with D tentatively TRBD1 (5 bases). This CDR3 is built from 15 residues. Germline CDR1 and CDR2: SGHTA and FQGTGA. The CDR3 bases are TGTGCCAGCAGCTTAGACAGACTGACTGGGAACACCATATATTTT. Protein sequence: CASSLDRLTGNTIYF.